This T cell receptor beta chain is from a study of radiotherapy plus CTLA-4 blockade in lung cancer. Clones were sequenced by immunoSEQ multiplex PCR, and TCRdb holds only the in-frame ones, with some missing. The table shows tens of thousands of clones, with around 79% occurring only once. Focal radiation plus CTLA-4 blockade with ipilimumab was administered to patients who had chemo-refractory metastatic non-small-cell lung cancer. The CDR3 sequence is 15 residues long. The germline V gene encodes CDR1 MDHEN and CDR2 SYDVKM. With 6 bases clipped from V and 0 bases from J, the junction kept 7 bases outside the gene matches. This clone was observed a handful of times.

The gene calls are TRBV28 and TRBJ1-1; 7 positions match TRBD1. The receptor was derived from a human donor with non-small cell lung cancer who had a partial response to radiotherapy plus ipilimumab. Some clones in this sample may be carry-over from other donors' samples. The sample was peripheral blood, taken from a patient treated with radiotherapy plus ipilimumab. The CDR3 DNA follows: TGTGCCAGCAGGCTCTCGGGACAGTTGAACACTGAAGCTTTCTTT. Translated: CASRLSGQLNTEAFF.